The 19 T cell receptor beta chains below were found in one sample sequenced in a study of T-cell reconstitution after alpha-beta-depleted transplantation in children (dated by TCRdb to 2016 to 2018). The library was prepared using PCR. The data were produced on an Illumina HiSeq 2500. TCR library preparation used molecular barcoding, with unique molecular identifiers applied to normalize quantification of the TCRbeta repertoire. TCRdb reanalyzed the raw reads on its own, using fastp at Q25 for trimming and MiXCR for clone calling, and kept in-frame beta chains. Entries are consolidated by CDR3 protein sequence, retaining the most common genes and DNA. The sample records 450,000 to 600,000 distinct CDR3 sequences, over 10% of which are singletons. Around 2.2% of the sample comes from the top ten. The sample's treatment or condition label is to be understood as: allogeneic hematopoietic cell transplantation with graft depleted of TCRalphabeta T cells and CD19 B cells.

Material: PBMCs, mostly from graft donor cells, obtained 360 days after TCRalphabeta/CD19-depleted stem cell transplant. These receptors were obtained from a male patient aged 10 to 17 who had a stem cell transplant for acute myeloid leukemia, so the T cells may come from the graft donor.

The table lists this clonotype with a few counts. The chain has TRBV4-3 and TRBJ2-2, with a tentative D call TRBD2 (6 bases). This CDR3 comprises 15 residues. Trimming removed 4 bases at V and 7 bases at J, with 16 bases between. Per the germline V gene, CDR1 is LGHNA and CDR2 is YSLEER. The CDR3 is CASSRMTSSDGELFF. CDR3 nucleotide sequence: TGCGCCAGCAGCCGAATGACTAGTTCTGACGGGGAGCTGTTTTTT.

This rearrangement joins TRBV20-1 to TRBJ2-1; 7 bases map to TRBD2. In germline, CDR1 is DFQATT, CDR2 SNEGSKA (reference sequence). This CDR3 has 13 residues. After removal of 5 bases from V and 2 bases from J, the junction contained 3 bases not matched to a gene. CDR3 nucleotides: TGCAGTGCTTCTAGCGGAGCCTACAATGAGCAGTTCTTC. Translating it yields CSASSGAYNEQFF.

J is TRBJ1-2 and V is TRBV11-2; 12 nucleotides line up with TRBD1. Germline CDR1 and CDR2: SGHAT and FQNNGV. V shed 6 bases and J 8 bases; nucleotides not matched to a gene: 7. The CDR3 extends over 14 amino acids. The CDR3 spells CASRSGTGGEGYTF. CDR3 in DNA: TGTGCCAGCAGGTCCGGGACAGGGGGCGAAGGCTACACCTTC.

In this sample, this clonotype turned up once. The chain couples TRBV7-9 to TRBJ2-3; no clear D gene. The germline V gene has CDR1 SEHNR and CDR2 FQNEAQ (reference sequence). The CDR3 loop spans 13 amino acids. Trimming took 5 bases from V and 5 from J, leaving 11 bases between them. The CDR3 loop reads CASSPPLGDTQYF. The CDR3 DNA reads as TGTGCCAGCAGCCCCCCTCTCGGAGATACGCAGTATTTT.

This clonotype was counted only a few times. The chain employs TRBV7-8 and TRBJ2-7; a weak D match, TRBD2 (5 bases). Germline loops: CDR1 SGHVS, CDR2 FQNEAQ. The CDR3 covers 13 residues. The germline V and J ends were trimmed by 4 bases and 7 bases, with 14 bases remaining between them. CDR3 bases: TGTGCCAGCAGCTCAATAGCTTCGGGGGAGCAGTACTTC. Translated, it gives CASSSIASGEQYF.

The rearrangement joins TRBV11-1 to TRBJ2-7; a weak D match, TRBD1 (6 bases). V lost 5 bases, J lost 1 base, and 27 bases lay in between. Germline V gives CDR1 SGHAT, CDR2 FQDESV (reference sequence). This CDR3 is built from 19 residues. Here the CDR3 reads CASSRPGQGLNIFSYEQYF. CDR3 DNA: TGTGCCAGCAGCCGTCCCGGTCAGGGGCTTAATATCTTTTCCTACGAGCAGTACTTC.

This clonotype has at least ten counts. The chain recombines TRBV7-2 with TRBJ2-1; 9 bases align to TRBD2. The length of the CDR3 is 15 residues. Germline CDR1 SGHTA, CDR2 FQGNSA. J was trimmed by 2 bases and V by 6 bases; bases with no gene match: 5. The CDR3 spells CASRTSGHTYNEQFF. In DNA, the CDR3 is TGTGCCAGCAGAACTAGCGGGCATACCTACAATGAGCAGTTCTTC.

This clonotype was seen more than once but under ten times. The gene calls are TRBV5-1 and TRBJ2-1; 10 bases agree with TRBD2. V lost 2 bases to trimming and J lost 1 base; unmatched junction nucleotides: 9. The germline V gene has CDR1 SGHRS and CDR2 YFSETQ. The CDR3 is made up of 18 amino acids. The CDR3 region has the DNA TGCGCCAGCAGCTTCCGTTCGGGGACTAGCGCTTCCTACAATGAGCAGTTCTTC. Protein: CASSFRSGTSASYNEQFF.

This clonotype has a count of ten or more. The chain carries TRBV28 and TRBJ2-1; D not certain. Deletions cut 5 bases from V and 4 bases from J, with 12 bases between. The germline V gene encodes CDR1 MDHEN and CDR2 SYDVKM. The CDR3 is made up of 14 amino acids. CDR3 amino acids: CASSPRPNYNEQFF. The CDR3 DNA is TGTGCCAGCAGTCCCCGTCCCAATTACAATGAGCAGTTCTTC.

This clonotype was observed at least ten times. V and J are TRBV6-5 and TRBJ2-1, with 7 bases that match TRBD1. Unmatched junction bases numbered 14, after V lost 4 bases and J lost 8 bases. Germline CDR1 is MNHEY and CDR2 is SVGAGI. CDR3 length equals 16 residues. DNA for the CDR3: TGTGCCAGCAGTTCTCTCTCGACAGGGCTAGGGGATGAGCAGTTCTTC. Translated: CASSSLSTGLGDEQFF.

This clonotype was seen ten or more times. The chain has TRBV12-3 or TRBV12-4 and TRBJ2-5, with 8 bases aligning to TRBD1. CDR3 length: 15 amino acids. Unmatched junction bases numbered 10, after V lost 6 bases and J lost 4 bases. CDR3 coding DNA: TGTGCCAGCAGCCAATCGGACAGGGATATAGAGACCCAGTACTTC. Residues: CASSQSDRDIETQYF.

This rearrangement joins TRBV6-1 to TRBJ2-6; D remains ambiguous. V lost 6 bases and J lost 2, with 11 bases in between. CDR3 size: 15 residues. Germline-derived CDR1 and CDR2 are MNHNS and SASEGT. The CDR3 loop reads CASRITETGANVLTF. In DNA, the CDR3 is TGTGCCAGCAGGATCACAGAGACTGGGGCCAACGTCCTGACTTTC.

The chain has TRBV7-2 and TRBJ2-7; 14 bases line up with TRBD2. Trimming removed 5 bases from V and 6 bases from J; junction bases left unmatched: 12. The CDR3 has 17 amino acids. Per germline, CDR1 SGHTA and CDR2 FQGNSA. DNA for the CDR3: TGTGCCAGCAGCCATGGACTAGCGGGAGGTAGGGTCGGCGAGCAGTACTTC. Its protein is CASSHGLAGGRVGEQYF.

The V and J genes are TRBV6-5 and TRBJ2-1, with no clear D. Germline CDR1 and CDR2: MNHEY and SVGAGI. CDR3 length: 14 residues. The V and J ends lost 1 base and 7 bases respectively, with 11 bases between them. CDR3 in amino acids: CASSYFVGQNEQFF. Here the CDR3 DNA reads TGTGCCAGCAGTTACTTTGTAGGTCAGAATGAGCAGTTCTTC.

This clonotype has ten or more counts. The V and J genes are TRBV29-1 and TRBJ2-7, with 8 bases matching TRBD2. J gave up 8 bases and V 2 bases, and 11 bases lay outside the gene matches. Germline CDR1 reads SQVTM; CDR2 reads ANQGSEA. The CDR3 runs 14 residues. This CDR3 is CSVEWVGTRPKQYF. Written as DNA, the CDR3 is TGCAGCGTTGAATGGGTCGGGACTAGACCCAAGCAGTACTTC.

This clonotype was seen once. V and J are TRBV29-1 and TRBJ1-1, with TRBD1 matching over 8 bases. Trimming at V came to 5 bases and at J to 5 bases, leaving 4 bases not matched to a gene. CDR1 SQVTM and CDR2 ANQGSEA come from the germline V gene. This CDR3 comprises 12 residues. CDR3 region: CSVRQGLTEAFF. The CDR3 DNA sequence: TGCAGCGTTCGACAGGGGTTAACTGAAGCTTTCTTT. The whole variable domain, filled in from reference TRBV29-1 and TRBJ1-1, reads SAVISQKPSRDICQRGTSLTIQCQVDSQVTMMFWYRQQPGQSLTLIATANQGSEATYESGFVIDKFPISRPNLTFSTLTVSNMSPEDSSIYLCSVRQGLTEAFFGQGTRLTVV.

Only a few counts were recorded for this clonotype. The J gene is TRBJ2-7, the V gene TRBV20-1, with TRBD1 matching 12 bases. CDR3 length: 15 residues. Trimming took 5 bases from V and 1 from J; bases not matched to a gene: 6. Germline V gives CDR1 DFQATT, CDR2 SNEGSKA (reference sequence). For the CDR3, the DNA is TGCAGTGCTCTCCGGGACAGGGGGCCGTCCTACGAGCAGTACTTC. Amino acids: CSALRDRGPSYEQYF.

This clonotype was detected only a few times. Relative to the germline gene, one junction end is altered; a read error may explain this. The chain joins TRBV28 to TRBJ1-4; 9 bases align to TRBD1. The CDR3 loop spans 12 amino acids. The germline gives CDR1 MDHEN, CDR2 SYDVKM. The CDR3 loop reads CASSLTLGQGIF. The CDR3, as DNA: TGTGCCAGCAGTTTAACGTTGGGACAGGGAATTTTT.

The chain couples TRBV20-1 to TRBJ2-7; the D is unclear. V was cut by 1 base and J by 2 bases, with 6 bases left in between. Per the germline V gene, CDR1 is DFQATT and CDR2 is SNEGSKA (reference sequence). CDR3 length: 12 residues. CDR3 DNA sequence: TGCAGTGCTAGAGCTCCCCCCTACGAGCAGTACTTC. It specifies CSARAPPYEQYF.